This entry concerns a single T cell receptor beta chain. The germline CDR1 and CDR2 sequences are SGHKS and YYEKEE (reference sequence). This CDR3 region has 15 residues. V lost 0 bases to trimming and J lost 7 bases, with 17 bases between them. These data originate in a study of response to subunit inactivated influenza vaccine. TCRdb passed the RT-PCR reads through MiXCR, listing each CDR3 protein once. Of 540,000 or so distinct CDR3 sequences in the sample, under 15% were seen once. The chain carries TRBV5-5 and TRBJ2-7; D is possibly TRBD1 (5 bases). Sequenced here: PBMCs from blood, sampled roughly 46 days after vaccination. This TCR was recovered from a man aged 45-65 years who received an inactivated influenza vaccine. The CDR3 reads CASSLVGVPGQEQYF. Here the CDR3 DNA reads TGTGCCAGCAGCTTGGTAGGGGTACCAGGCCAAGAGCAGTACTTC. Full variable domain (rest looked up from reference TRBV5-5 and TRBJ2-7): DAGVTQSPTHLIKTRGQQVTLRCSPISGHKSVSWYQQVLGQGPQFIFQYYEKEERGRGNFPDRFSARQFPNYSSELNVNALLLGDSALYLCASSLVGVPGQEQYFGPGTRLTVT.